The rows below give T cell receptor beta chains drawn from one sample of a study of beta chain features in type 1 diabetes. Assay: immunoSEQ multiplex PCR; the TCRdb copy retains only in-frame clones and omits some. There are under 400,000 clones in the sample; around 13% occur only once, and less than 0.02% lies in the top ten. Sequenced sample: naive CD4+ T cells from blood. The receptors were gathered from a young man in good health. Each CDR3 is given with its conserved first and last residue. Clone sizes are given selectively: once, few, many, or a class where the clone is expanded.

abundance,v_gene,j_gene,CDR3aa
-,TRBV28,TRBJ1-6,CASSPRQGRSPLHF
few,TRBV5-4,TRBJ2-1,CASSLPGGPFNEQFF
many,TRBV29-1,TRBJ2-7,CSVARTGSYEQYF
-,TRBV2,TRBJ2-3,CASSLSGGDTQYF
-,TRBV6-1,TRBJ1-1,CASSPTGGLEAFF
once,TRBV9,TRBJ2-3,CASSRGLGTDTQYF
-,TRBV14,TRBJ2-7,CASSQDRGEQYF
few,TRBV7-3,TRBJ2-4,CASSIGRVKNIQYF
few,TRBV29-1,TRBJ2-7,CSVGTGTDYEQYF
-,TRBV5-4,TRBJ1-5,CASSLQGDQPQHF
-,TRBV4-2,TRBJ2-2,CASSQDGWDRGLRGQDGELFF
-,TRBV10-3,TRBJ1-5,CAISRHGQGARDQPQHF
few,TRBV30,TRBJ2-5,CAWSGGDQETQYF
few,TRBV27,TRBJ2-5,CASSFGREGTQYF
few,TRBV9,TRBJ2-2,CASSVDRGTGELFF
-,TRBV7-2,TRBJ1-6,CASSPDISPLHF